This TCR beta chain was retrieved from a study of graft-versus-host responses after intestinal transplantation. V was pared by 5 bases and J by 0 bases, with 5 bases of the junction left unmatched. The CDR3 consists of 16 residues. Looked up from germline, CDR1 is SGHRS and CDR2 is YFSETQ. The table came from immunoSEQ multiplex PCR; TCRdb's copy has only in-frame clones and leaves some out. The sample shows tens of thousands of clones, around nine tenths of them seen only once. In the case of this clone: The antigen remains unidentified.

The receptor was isolated from a human donor who was the organ donor for an intestinal transplant. This rearrangement joins TRBV5-1 to TRBJ2-1, with 10 bases aligning to TRBD2. The sequencing here drew on unstimulated CD4+ T cells sorted from spleen or lymph node cells, taken before transplant. The DNA for the CDR3 is TGCGCCAGCAGGGTGAGACTAGCGGGCTCCTACAATGAGCAGTTCTTC. Its protein is CASRVRLAGSYNEQFF.